Listed below are T cell receptor beta chains from one sample, sequenced in a study of T cell changes during pregnancy in multiple sclerosis. TCRdb's table, derived via immunoSEQ multiplex PCR, lists solely in-frame clones and lacks some. The table shows about 40,000 clones, with roughly 90% occurring only once. Sequencing used CD4+ T cells from peripheral blood mononuclear cells, obtained in the third trimester of pregnancy. The receptors shown here come from a female donor with multiple sclerosis, enrolled in a pregnancy study. Each CDR3 is given with its conserved first and last residue. Fields, in order: J gene, clone size, V gene, D gene, CDR3 DNA, CDR3 protein. D genes are given only for firm matches. Expanded clones are given a class, and other clones once, few, many or no size at all.

j_call: TRBJ2-7; clone_size: once; v_call: TRBV7-8; d_call: NA; cdr3_nt: TGTGCCAGCAGCTCCAGGGGTGTAGGGGCGGTCGGTGGTAGCCTCTACGAGCAGTACTTC; cdr3_aa: CASSSRGVGAVGGSLYEQYF
j_call: TRBJ2-7; clone_size: once; v_call: TRBV20-1; d_call: TRBD2; cdr3_nt: TGCAGTGCCTGGGAGGGTTACGAGCAGTACTTC; cdr3_aa: CSAWEGYEQYF
j_call: TRBJ2-3; clone_size: NA; v_call: TRBV6-5; d_call: NA; cdr3_nt: TGTGCCAGCAGTTATGGGCAGGGTGCCCAGTATTTT; cdr3_aa: CASSYGQGAQYF
j_call: TRBJ2-7; clone_size: NA; v_call: TRBV30; d_call: TRBD1; cdr3_nt: TGTGCCTGGAGTGTAGGGACAGGGCACTCCGAGCAGTACTTC; cdr3_aa: CAWSVGTGHSEQYF
j_call: TRBJ2-1; clone_size: NA; v_call: TRBV7-3; d_call: NA; cdr3_nt: TGTGCCAGCAGCTCCTCCAGACTCGCGGGGAGCAATGAGCAGTTCTTC; cdr3_aa: CASSSSRLAGSNEQFF
j_call: TRBJ2-7; clone_size: NA; v_call: TRBV18; d_call: NA; cdr3_nt: TGTGCCAGCTCACCAGTGGGCAAAAGCTCCTACGAGCAGTACTTC; cdr3_aa: CASSPVGKSSYEQYF
j_call: TRBJ2-7; clone_size: NA; v_call: TRBV12-5; d_call: TRBD2; cdr3_nt: TGTGCTAGTGGCCGAGGACTAGCGGGAGGTGGGTACGAGCAGTACTTC; cdr3_aa: CASGRGLAGGGYEQYF
j_call: TRBJ2-4; clone_size: NA; v_call: TRBV6-1; d_call: NA; cdr3_nt: TGTGCCAGCAGTGAGGACGGATTATCCCCTAGCGCCAAAAACATTCAGTACTTC; cdr3_aa: CASSEDGLSPSAKNIQYF
j_call: TRBJ2-1; clone_size: NA; v_call: TRBV19; d_call: TRBD2; cdr3_nt: TGTGCCAGTAGTATAGGGCGGGAGAGGGTCTACAATGAGCAGTTCTTC; cdr3_aa: CASSIGRERVYNEQFF
j_call: TRBJ2-1; clone_size: NA; v_call: TRBV7-9; d_call: TRBD1; cdr3_nt: TGTGCCAGCAGCTTAGTATGGGGCCGGGACAGAAGTTACAATGAGCAGTTCTTC; cdr3_aa: CASSLVWGRDRSYNEQFF
j_call: TRBJ2-7; clone_size: NA; v_call: TRBV19; d_call: TRBD1; cdr3_nt: TGTGCCAGTAGTATCCCGGACAGGGGATGGGAGCAGTACTTC; cdr3_aa: CASSIPDRGWEQYF
j_call: TRBJ2-2; clone_size: NA; v_call: TRBV19; d_call: NA; cdr3_nt: TGTGCCAGTGAAGGGGGGGTCACCGGGGAGCTGTTTTTT; cdr3_aa: CASEGGVTGELFF
j_call: TRBJ1-5; clone_size: NA; v_call: TRBV27; d_call: TRBD1; cdr3_nt: TGTGCCAGCAGCGCTGCACAGGGGAGTCAGCCCCAGCATTTT; cdr3_aa: CASSAAQGSQPQHF
j_call: TRBJ1-2; clone_size: NA; v_call: TRBV27; d_call: NA; cdr3_nt: TGTGCCAGCAGTTTACAGGGCAGAAACTATGGCTACACCTTC; cdr3_aa: CASSLQGRNYGYTF
j_call: TRBJ1-1; clone_size: NA; v_call: TRBV10-2; d_call: NA; cdr3_nt: TGCGCCAGCAGTGATTTGGGAGGGTCCTTTATGAACACTGAAGCTTTCTTT; cdr3_aa: CASSDLGGSFMNTEAFF
j_call: TRBJ1-4; clone_size: few; v_call: TRBV2; d_call: TRBD1; cdr3_nt: TGTGCCAGCACTACAGGGGTAACTAATGAAAAACTGTTTTTT; cdr3_aa: CASTTGVTNEKLFF